Shown below are 21 T cell receptor beta chains from a single sample sequenced in a study of cytomegalovirus exposure and HLA in healthy donors (dated by TCRdb to about 2017). Library construction relied on the immunoSEQ multiplex PCR assay. The multiplex PCR relied on a mix of 60 forward primers for TCR Vbeta segments and 13 reverse primers for TCR Jbeta segments. TCRdb took this table from immuneACCESS and kept in-frame rearrangements with V and J called. Such tables lack part of the clones; where checked against another copy, unresolved V genes explain under half of the gap, and the rest is unexplained. The sample table holds over 100,000 clones, of which roughly 63% were seen once. Over 8% of the sample comes from the top ten. Material: PBMCs. The origin of the receptors is a man aged 40-50 years in good health and CMV-seropositive.

V and J are TRBV19 and TRBJ2-1; 7 positions match TRBD1. The length of the CDR3 is 18 residues. Germline-derived CDR1 and CDR2 are LNHDA and SQIVND (reference sequence). J gave up 2 bases and V 2 bases, and 12 bases lay outside the gene matches. The CDR3 coding sequence is TGTGCCAGTAGTATACTCGTAGGGGACAGACAAACCTACAATGAGCAGTTCTTC. Its translation is CASSILVGDRQTYNEQFF.

CDR3: CASSPGTSGSSSYEQYF. The CDR3 nucleotides are TGTGCCAGCAGCCCCGGGACTAGCGGGAGTAGCTCCTACGAGCAGTACTTC. This chain joins TRBV9 and TRBJ2-7, with 14 positions matching TRBD2. Germline loops: CDR1 SGDLS, CDR2 YYNGEE. The CDR3 loop spans 17 amino acids. The ends lost 4 bases at V and 0 bases at J; junction bases unmatched: 6.

The chain is built from TRBV28 and TRBJ2-7; D uncertain. Trimming pared 8 bases from V and 0 bases from J, leaving 11 bases between. Germline CDR1 MDHEN, CDR2 SYDVKM. CDR3 length: 13 residues. CDR3 nucleotide sequence: TGTGCCAGCCGCGCGCCCACCTCCTACGAGCAGTACTTC. Residues: CASRAPTSYEQYF.

The V call is TRBV14, the J call TRBJ1-1; TRBD1 might be the D (5 bases). Trimming pared 2 bases from V and 4 bases from J, leaving 14 bases between. Germline V gene lookup returns CDR1 SGHDN and CDR2 FVKESK. The CDR3 has 15 residues. Written as DNA, the CDR3 is TGTGCCAGCAGCCAAAGGTGGGGACTGGGCACTGAAGCTTTCTTT. This codes for CASSQRWGLGTEAFF.

V is TRBV30 and J is TRBJ1-1, with 8 bases aligning to TRBD1. The junction had 6 bases not matched to a gene; V was cut back by 1 base and J by 11 bases. The CDR3 consists of 12 residues. Per germline, CDR1 GTSNPN and CDR2 SVGIG (reference sequence). The CDR3 loop is CAWSAGGAEAFF. The CDR3, as DNA: TGTGCCTGGAGTGCAGGGGGCGCAGAGGCTTTCTTT.

V gene TRBV6-6 combines with J gene TRBJ2-1; 13 bases line up with TRBD2. Germline CDR1 MNHNY, CDR2 SVGAGI (reference sequence). Trimming at V came to 5 bases and at J to 6 bases, leaving 4 bases not matched to a gene. The CDR3 has 15 residues. Here the CDR3 reads CASSTGTSGTNEQFF. The DNA for the CDR3 is TGTGCCAGCAGTACCGGGACTAGCGGGACCAATGAGCAGTTCTTC.

This chain connects TRBV4-3 to TRBJ1-2; D uncertain. The V end lost 2 bases, the J end lost 5 bases, and 12 bases lay between the germline ends. The CDR3 is made up of 14 amino acids. CDR1 LGHNA and CDR2 YSLEER come from the germline V gene. CDR3 residues: CASSQTSQTYGYTF. CDR3 nucleotides: TGCGCCAGCAGCCAAACGAGTCAGACTTATGGCTACACCTTC.

J is TRBJ2-1 and V is TRBV28, with TRBD2 matching 9 bases. This CDR3 is built from 18 residues. CDR1 MDHEN and CDR2 SYDVKM come from the germline V gene. Trimming removed 7 bases from V and 0 bases from J; junction bases left unmatched: 13. CDR3 sequence reads: CASIRRSHSGSSYNEQFF. CDR3 nucleotides: TGTGCCAGCATTAGGCGGAGTCATAGCGGGAGCTCCTACAATGAGCAGTTCTTC.

This CDR3 reads CAIRLRASGESTDTQYF. As DNA, the CDR3 is TGTGCCATCCGACTACGGGCTAGCGGGGAGAGCACAGATACGCAGTATTTT. The chain is built from TRBV7-9 and TRBJ2-3, with 9 nucleotides matching TRBD2. The germline CDR1 and CDR2 sequences are SEHNR and FQNEAQ (reference sequence). After removal of 10 bases from V and 0 bases from J, the junction contained 14 bases not matched to a gene. The CDR3 length is 17 residues.

This clone was counted a few times. This chain links TRBV7-2 with TRBJ2-7, with TRBD2 identical over 14 bases. V was clipped by 5 bases and J by 6 bases; unmatched bases: 6. CDR1 and CDR2 from the germline V gene are SGHTA and FQGNSA. This CDR3 spans 15 amino acids. The CDR3 spells CASSTGLAGGGEQYF. CDR3 coding DNA: TGTGCCAGCAGCACAGGACTAGCGGGAGGAGGCGAGCAGTACTTC.

This clone showed up just once. The chain uses TRBV28 and TRBJ2-7, with D maybe TRBD2 (5 bases). CDR1 and CDR2 (germline): MDHEN, SYDVKM. V shed 5 bases and J shed 6 bases, with 17 bases lying between them. The CDR3 totals 14 residues. The CDR3, as DNA: TGTGCCAGCAGTCCATCTAGCCTCATCGCCGAGCAGTACTTC. Its protein is CASSPSSLIAEQYF.

This chain links TRBV7-2 with TRBJ1-2; D may be TRBD1 (5 bases). Trimming took 5 bases from V and 0 from J, leaving 10 bases between them. Germline loops: CDR1 SGHTA, CDR2 FQGNSA. The CDR3 spans 14 residues. CDR3 sequence (DNA): TGTGCCAGCAGCGCGCAGGGCACTAACTATGGCTACACCTTC. Translation gives CASSAQGTNYGYTF.

The J gene is TRBJ2-5, the V gene TRBV6-5; D may be TRBD2 (6 bases). V lost 0 bases and J lost 3, with 8 bases in between. This CDR3 contains 14 residues. The V gene's germline CDR1 is MNHEY and CDR2 SVGAGI. The CDR3 is CASSYSGGKETQYF. CDR3 DNA: TGTGCCAGCAGTTACTCTGGCGGGAAAGAGACCCAGTACTTC.

There are a few counts of this clone. This rearrangement joins TRBV2 to TRBJ2-1, with 11 bases fitting TRBD1. Germline assignment: CDR1 SNHLY and CDR2 FYNNEI. V lost 9 bases and J lost 3; bases outside the gene matches: 13. This CDR3 comprises 17 residues. The CDR3 DNA reads as TGTGCCAGGACGACAGGGACAGGGGGTAGGGTCTACAATGAGCAGTTCTTC. Translated, it gives CARTTGTGGRVYNEQFF.

This chain joins TRBV15 and TRBJ2-7; the match to TRBD1 covers 10 bases. The ends lost 3 bases at V and 5 bases at J; junction bases unmatched: 4. The CDR3 contains 14 residues. The germline V gene encodes CDR1 LNHNV and CDR2 YYDKDF (reference sequence). The chain's CDR3 is CATSRDRGLHEQYF. The DNA for the CDR3 is TGTGCCACCAGCAGGGACAGGGGGTTGCACGAGCAGTACTTC.

The rearrangement uses TRBV5-1 and TRBJ2-5; TRBD2 agrees at 11 bases. The CDR3 runs 17 residues. Trimming cost V 0 bases and J 3 bases; bases outside gene matches: 7. CDR1 and CDR2 (germline): SGHRS, YFSETQ. The chain's CDR3 is CASSLGLAGGVKETQYF. The CDR3 DNA reads TGCGCCAGCAGCTTGGGGCTAGCGGGAGGTGTCAAAGAGACCCAGTACTTC.

CDR3 DNA sequence: TGTGCCAGCAGGCGGACAGGGCCCTACTATGGCTACACCTTC. Translation gives CASRRTGPYYGYTF. The V and J genes are TRBV27 and TRBJ1-2; TRBD1 aligns across 8 bases. This CDR3 contains 14 residues. Germline V gives CDR1 MNHEY, CDR2 SMNVEV (reference sequence). V gave up 6 bases and J gave up 3 bases; unmatched junction bases: 6.

The chain combines TRBV28 with TRBJ2-7; 13 bases agree with TRBD2. This CDR3 comprises 14 residues. V shed 4 bases and J 12 bases; nucleotides not matched to a gene: 9. Germline CDR1 reads MDHEN; CDR2 reads SYDVKM. The CDR3 nucleotides read TGTGCCAGCAGTTCGTCCGGGACTAGCGGGACAGGGTACTTC. It yields the protein CASSSSGTSGTGYF.

This clone turned up a few times. The rearrangement joins TRBV5-6 to TRBJ1-1; 10 bases align to TRBD1. The CDR3 loop spans 13 amino acids. Germline V CDR1 and CDR2: SGHDT, YYEEEE. Trimming took 5 bases from V and 7 from J; bases not matched to a gene: 5. The CDR3 is CASSSDRGSEAFF. CDR3 nucleotides: TGTGCCAGCAGTTCGGACAGGGGGAGTGAAGCTTTCTTT. Full variable domain (outside the CDR3, taken from reference TRBV5-6 and TRBJ1-1): DAGVTQSPTHLIKTRGQQVTLRCSPKSGHDTVSWYQQALGQGPQFIFQYYEEEERQRGNFPDRFSGHQFPNYSSELNVNALLLGDSALYLCASSSDRGSEAFFGQGTRLTVV.

The chain couples TRBV7-8 to TRBJ1-4; a weak D match, TRBD1 (6 bases). Germline V gene sequence: CDR1 SGHVS, CDR2 FQNEAQ. Deletions cut 1 base from V and 3 bases from J, with 12 bases between. The CDR3 has 16 residues. The CDR3 spells CASSLGPTGSNEKLFF. CDR3 nucleotide sequence: TGTGCCAGCAGCTTAGGGCCCACAGGGTCTAATGAAAAACTGTTTTTT.

The V call is TRBV10-3, the J call TRBJ2-3; 15 nucleotides align to TRBD2. CDR3 length equals 16 residues. V was pared by 10 bases and J by 8 bases, with 13 bases of the junction left unmatched. The V gene's germline CDR1 is ENHRY and CDR2 SYGVKD. CDR3 region: CATHGALGLAGGTQYF. In nucleotides, the CDR3 is TGTGCCACCCACGGGGCCCTGGGACTAGCGGGGGGTACGCAGTATTTT.